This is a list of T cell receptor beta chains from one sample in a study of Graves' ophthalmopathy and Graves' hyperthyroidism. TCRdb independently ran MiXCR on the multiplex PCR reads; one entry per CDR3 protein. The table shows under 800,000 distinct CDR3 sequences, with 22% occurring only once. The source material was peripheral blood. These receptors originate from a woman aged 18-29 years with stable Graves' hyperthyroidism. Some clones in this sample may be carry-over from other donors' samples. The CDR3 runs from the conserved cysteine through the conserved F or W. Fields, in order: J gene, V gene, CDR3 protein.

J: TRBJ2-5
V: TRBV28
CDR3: CASSYLAGQGSRATQYF

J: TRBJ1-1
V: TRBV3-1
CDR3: CASSHHREAEAFF

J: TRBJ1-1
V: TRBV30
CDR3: CAWSQLVTEAFF

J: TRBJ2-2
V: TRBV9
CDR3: CASGQRNTGELFF

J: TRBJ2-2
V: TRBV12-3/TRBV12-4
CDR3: CASSSPGLAVTGELFF

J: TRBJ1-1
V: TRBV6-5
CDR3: CASSYSRGVGATEAFF

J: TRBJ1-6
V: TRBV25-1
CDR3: CASSGGAAYNSPLHF

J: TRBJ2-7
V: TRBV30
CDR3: CAWSRTSGGVSEQYF

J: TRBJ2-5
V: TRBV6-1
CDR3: CASSEIRGLAGVETQYF

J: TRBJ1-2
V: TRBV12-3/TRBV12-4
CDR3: CASSPIPPYGYTF

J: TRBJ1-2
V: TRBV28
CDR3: CASSSFDTIYGYTF

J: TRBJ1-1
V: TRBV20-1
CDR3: CSASKPGLNKEAFF

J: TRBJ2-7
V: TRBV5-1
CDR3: CASSREGTRSSYEQYF

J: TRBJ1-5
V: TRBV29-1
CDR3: CSVVTANNQPQHF

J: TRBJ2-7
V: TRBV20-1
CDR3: CSAQESYEQYF

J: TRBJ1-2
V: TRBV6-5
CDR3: CASSYSTGGTGAYGYTF

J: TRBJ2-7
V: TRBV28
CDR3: CASSIGQDYEQYF

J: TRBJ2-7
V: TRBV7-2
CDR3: CASSIQTPYEQYF

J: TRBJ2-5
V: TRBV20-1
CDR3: CSARDSSPQETQYF

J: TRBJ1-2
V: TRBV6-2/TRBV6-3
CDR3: CASSYFSGGSWTRNYGYTF

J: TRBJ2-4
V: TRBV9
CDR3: CASSSGGADIQYF

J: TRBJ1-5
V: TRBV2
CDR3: CASSDTLGQHNNQPQHF

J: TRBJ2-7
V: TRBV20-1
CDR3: CSALSVGGGYEQYF

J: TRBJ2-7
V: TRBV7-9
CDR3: CASSPEGPLSEQYF

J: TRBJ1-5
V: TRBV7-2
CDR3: CASSLEPGSSQPQHF

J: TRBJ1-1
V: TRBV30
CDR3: CAWSPGGRLGEAFF

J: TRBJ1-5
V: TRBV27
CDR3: CASSLSQGAGQPQHF

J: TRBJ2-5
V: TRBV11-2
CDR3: CASSPSGGKEETQYF

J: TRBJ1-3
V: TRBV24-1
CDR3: CATSDGLDRSSGNTIYF

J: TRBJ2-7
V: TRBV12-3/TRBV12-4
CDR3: CASRPTTSGVDEQYF

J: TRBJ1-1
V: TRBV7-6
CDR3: CASSLSGTTTLPEAFF

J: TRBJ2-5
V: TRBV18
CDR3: CASSPPSYRGQETQYF

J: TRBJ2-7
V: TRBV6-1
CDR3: CASSEAPSGIYEQYF

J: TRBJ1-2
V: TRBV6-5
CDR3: CASRTGTGRGYTF

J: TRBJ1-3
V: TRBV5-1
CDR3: CASSVRDGGNTIYF

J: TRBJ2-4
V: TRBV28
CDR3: CASSTQGVIAKNIKYF

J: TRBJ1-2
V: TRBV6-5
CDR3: CASSYLQGGYGYTF

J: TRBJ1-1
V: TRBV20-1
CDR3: CSARGQGDWGTEAFF

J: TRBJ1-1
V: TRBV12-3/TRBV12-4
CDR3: CASGRQGAFTEAFF

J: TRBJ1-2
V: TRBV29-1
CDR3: CSVNVRDYGYTF

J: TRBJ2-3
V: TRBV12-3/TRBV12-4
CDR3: CASSFAGSLGDTQYF